The 30 T cell receptor beta chains presented below share a single source sample, sequenced in a study of beta chain features in type 1 diabetes (dated by TCRdb to 2016 to 2018). Library construction relied on the immunoSEQ multiplex PCR assay. The entire isolated RNA was reverse transcribed using the High Capacity cDNA Reverse Transcription Kit, and thus expressed TCRB transcripts were sequenced. Imported from immuneACCESS, the table was reduced by TCRdb to in-frame sequences with V and J called. These copies leave out some clones; in studies compared against another copy, an unresolved V gene accounts for under half, and the cause of the remainder is not known. The sample yields hundreds of thousands of clones; about 32% were counted once. About 0.065% of the sample is held by the ten biggest clonotypes. The sample was naive CD4+ T cells from blood. Reading the label with the study, this specimen's cell subset or site is: true naive CD4+ T cells. The receptor set was obtained from a young man in good health.

This clone occurred a few times. The V and J genes are TRBV5-4 and TRBJ2-3, with D possibly TRBD2 on 5 matching bases. This CDR3 comprises 14 residues. Deletions cut 2 bases from V and 0 bases from J, with 7 bases between. Germline V gene lookup returns CDR1 SGHNT and CDR2 YYREEE (reference sequence). CDR3 residues: CASSFRESTDTQYF. The CDR3 DNA is TGTGCCAGCAGCTTTCGGGAAAGCACAGATACGCAGTATTTT.

This clone came up a few times. The chain links TRBV9 to TRBJ2-3; TRBD2 is a possible D gene (6 bases). The CDR3 runs 14 residues. V lost 0 bases and J 6 bases, leaving 11 bases between the germline ends. Per the germline V gene, CDR1 is SGDLS and CDR2 is YYNGEE. The CDR3 sequence: CASSVAPAGDTQYF. The DNA of the CDR3 is TGTGCCAGCAGCGTAGCGCCGGCGGGGGATACGCAGTATTTT.

This clone appeared a few times. The rearrangement links TRBV7-2 to TRBJ1-2, with D perhaps TRBD1 (5 bases). Germline V gene lookup returns CDR1 SGHTA and CDR2 FQGNSA. Trimming took 6 bases from V and 14 from J, leaving 25 bases between them. The CDR3 contains 14 residues. Here the CDR3 reads CASSPAATGTLWTF. In nucleotides, the CDR3 is TGTGCCAGCAGTCCCGCGGCCACCGGGACCCTCTGGACCTTC.

This clone was recorded once. V gene TRBV4-3 combines with J gene TRBJ2-7, with 9 bases aligning to TRBD2. V gave up 3 bases and J gave up 4 bases; unmatched junction bases: 7. Germline-derived CDR1 and CDR2 are LGHNA and YSLEER. This CDR3 spans 15 amino acids. The CDR3 DNA follows: TGCGCCAGCAGCCAGGCTATAGCGGGAGTGTACGAGCAGTACTTC. It specifies CASSQAIAGVYEQYF.

The chain couples TRBV10-3 to TRBJ2-1, with 7 bases that match TRBD2. The CDR3 runs to 14 residues. Germline values: CDR1 ENHRY, CDR2 SYGVKD. J lost 0 bases, V lost 6 bases, and 2 bases had no gene match. The CDR3 reads CAISSGASYNEQFF. The CDR3 DNA reads TGTGCCATCAGCAGCGGGGCCTCCTACAATGAGCAGTTCTTC.

This sequence joins TRBV30 and TRBJ1-5, with a tentative D call TRBD1 (5 bases). This CDR3 region has 15 residues. Trimming shortened V by 1 base and J by 1 base, and 11 bases separated the two germline ends. CDR1 is GTSNPN and CDR2 is SVGIG in the germline V gene (reference sequence). The CDR3 nucleotides read TGTGCCTGGAGTGGTGGGGGGAAGAGCAATCAGCCCCAGCATTTT. Protein product: CAWSGGGKSNQPQHF.

This chain joins TRBV28 and TRBJ2-1; D may be TRBD2 (5 bases). This CDR3 spans 15 amino acids. Germline V gene lookup returns CDR1 MDHEN and CDR2 SYDVKM. Deletions cut 6 bases from V and 0 bases from J, with 12 bases between. CDR3 DNA: TGTGCCAGCAGCCCAAGCGGCTTCTCCTACAATGAGCAGTTCTTC. Translated, it gives CASSPSGFSYNEQFF.

The J gene is TRBJ2-6, the V gene TRBV28, with a tentative D call TRBD1 (5 bases). Germline CDR1 is MDHEN and CDR2 is SYDVKM. The CDR3 totals 16 residues. The V end was cut by 2 bases, the J end by 1 base, with 9 bases between. DNA of the CDR3: TGTGCCAGCAGTTTAACCCAGGGTTCTGGGGCCAACGTCCTGACTTTC. This gives the protein CASSLTQGSGANVLTF.

In its sample, this clone was seen a few times. V gene TRBV7-6 combines with J gene TRBJ2-3, with D unclear. Germline CDR1 reads SGHVS; CDR2 reads FNYEAQ. Trimming shortened V by 5 bases and J by 6 bases, and 9 bases separated the two germline ends. The CDR3 covers 12 residues. The CDR3 region is CASSRAWDTQYF. CDR3 sequence (DNA): TGTGCCAGCAGCCGGGCCTGGGATACGCAGTATTTT. The variable domain in full, with the rest retrieved from reference TRBV7-6 and TRBJ2-3, is GAGVSQSPRYKVTKRGQDVALRCDPISGHVSLYWYRQALGQGPEFLTYFNYEAQQDKSGLPNDRFSAERPEGSISTLTIQRTEQRDSAMYRCASSRAWDTQYFGPGTRLTVL.

The chain uses TRBV9 and TRBJ1-3, with D unresolved. The CDR3 is 14 residues long. Trimming shortened V by 4 bases and J by 1 base, and 9 bases separated the two germline ends. CDR1 and CDR2 from the germline V gene are SGDLS and YYNGEE. The CDR3 reads CASSPSRSGNTIYF. Here the CDR3 DNA reads TGTGCCAGCAGCCCTAGTAGGTCTGGAAACACCATATATTTT. The variable domain in full, with the rest retrieved from reference TRBV9 and TRBJ1-3, is DSGVTQTPKHLITATGQRVTLRCSPRSGDLSVYWYQQSLDQGLQFLIQYYNGEERAKGNILERFSAQQFPDLHSELNLSSLELGDSALYFCASSPSRSGNTIYFGEGSWLTVV.

This clone has a handful of counts. This chain joins TRBV30 and TRBJ1-1, with D maybe TRBD1 (6 bases). Germline-derived CDR1 and CDR2 are GTSNPN and SVGIG (reference sequence). V was trimmed by 2 bases and J by 4 bases, leaving 14 bases between them. The length of the CDR3 is 14 residues. CDR3 sequence: CAWSPGGWSTEAFF. CDR3 in DNA: TGTGCCTGGAGTCCCGGGGGCTGGAGCACTGAAGCTTTCTTT. Full variable domain (remainder filled in from reference TRBV30 and TRBJ1-1): SQTIHQWPATLVQPVGSPLSLECTVEGTSNPNLYWYRQAAGRGLQLLFYSVGIGQISSEVPQNLSASRPQDRQFILSSKKLLLSDSGFYLCAWSPGGWSTEAFFGQGTRLTVV.

The chain combines TRBV2 with TRBJ2-4, with 7 bases lining up with TRBD1. The trim removed 8 bases at V and 1 base at J, leaving 2 bases unmatched. Germline CDR1 is SNHLY and CDR2 is FYNNEI. The CDR3 is 13 amino acids. CDR3 nucleotides: TGTGCCAGCCAGGGGGTCGCCAAAAACATTCAGTACTTC. Translated, it gives CASQGVAKNIQYF.

This clone occurred a few times. The V and J genes are TRBV7-6 and TRBJ2-3; a possible D gene is TRBD2 (5 bases). Germline CDR1 is SGHVS and CDR2 is FNYEAQ. With 5 bases removed from V and 2 bases from J, the gap between germline ends came to 11 bases. The CDR3 length is 14 residues. The CDR3 nucleotides read TGTGCCAGCAGCATGCGACTAAACACAGATACGCAGTATTTT. Translated: CASSMRLNTDTQYF. The full variable domain, rest sourced from reference TRBV7-6 and TRBJ2-3, is GAGVSQSPRYKVTKRGQDVALRCDPISGHVSLYWYRQALGQGPEFLTYFNYEAQQDKSGLPNDRFSAERPEGSISTLTIQRTEQRDSAMYRCASSMRLNTDTQYFGPGTRLTVL.

This clone was counted a few times. This chain links TRBV6-5 with TRBJ2-1; perhaps TRBD2 as D (6 bases). This CDR3 is built from 15 residues. Germline lookup yields CDR1 MNHEY and CDR2 SVGAGI. V lost 2 bases and J 2 bases, leaving 10 bases between the germline ends. Here the CDR3 reads CASSYAGPAYNEQFF. CDR3 bases: TGTGCCAGCAGTTACGCGGGACCAGCCTACAATGAGCAGTTCTTC.

This clone was counted a few times. The chain recombines TRBV9 with TRBJ2-3, with D unresolved. The CDR3 loop spans 13 amino acids. V lost 5 bases and J lost 8, with 15 bases in between. Germline V lookup: CDR1 SGDLS, CDR2 YYNGEE. CDR3 DNA sequence: TGTGCCAGCAGAGCCGGCGGCGAGTCTACGCAGTATTTT. Amino acid sequence: CASRAGGESTQYF.

This clone was seen only once. J is TRBJ2-1 and V is TRBV11-2, with 7 bases that match TRBD2. Germline values: CDR1 SGHAT, CDR2 FQNNGV. The CDR3 runs 17 residues. V lost 4 bases and J lost 2; bases outside the gene matches: 11. CDR3 sequence reads: CASSSGRGRVTYNEQFF. CDR3 coding DNA: TGTGCCAGCAGCTCAGGACGGGGGAGGGTAACCTACAATGAGCAGTTCTTC.

The chain uses TRBV7-2 and TRBJ2-6; D not certain. With 2 bases removed from V and 2 bases from J, the gap between germline ends came to 7 bases. CDR3 length: 15 residues. CDR1 is SGHTA and CDR2 is FQGNSA in the germline V gene. The CDR3 DNA follows: TGTGCCAGCAGCTTAAACCGTCCTGGGGCCAACGTCCTGACTTTC. Amino acid sequence: CASSLNRPGANVLTF.

Remarks on this clone: Other DNA sequences in this sample translate to the same CDR3. This chain connects TRBV30 to TRBJ2-3; D is unclear. V lost 0 bases and J 2 bases, leaving 9 bases between the germline ends. The CDR3 runs to 14 residues. Germline values: CDR1 GTSNPN, CDR2 SVGIG (reference sequence). CDR3 amino acids: CAWSVGGSTDTQYF. The CDR3 nucleotides are TGTGCCTGGAGTGTAGGCGGATCCACAGATACGCAGTATTTT.

This clone was counted a few times. This rearrangement joins TRBV9 to TRBJ2-7; the match to TRBD1 covers 7 bases. The germline gives CDR1 SGDLS, CDR2 YYNGEE. This CDR3 spans 14 amino acids. J lost 5 bases, V lost 2 bases, and 7 bases had no gene match. CDR3 amino acids: CASSVRQGSDEQYF. CDR3 bases: TGTGCCAGCAGCGTCCGACAGGGCTCGGACGAGCAGTACTTC.

On this clone itself: The sample carries other DNA sequences with the same CDR3. V gene TRBV9 combines with J gene TRBJ2-5; D is unresolved. Trimming stripped 0 bases from V and 2 bases from J, with 8 bases between. CDR1 is SGDLS and CDR2 is YYNGEE in the germline V gene. The CDR3 consists of 14 residues. The CDR3 nucleotides read TGTGCCAGCAGCGTAGGTGGCCTTCAAGAGACCCAGTACTTC. It specifies CASSVGGLQETQYF.

V and J are TRBV7-9 and TRBJ2-3, with D unclear. The germline gives CDR1 SEHNR, CDR2 FQNEAQ (reference sequence). This CDR3 has 15 residues. V shed 5 bases and J shed 0 bases, with 12 bases lying between them. The CDR3 loop is CASSRDTSSTDTQYF. The CDR3 DNA is TGTGCCAGCAGCCGTGACACCTCTAGCACAGATACGCAGTATTTT.

This clone was seen only a few times. The rearrangement uses TRBV4-2 and TRBJ2-7; D is unclear. Germline V lookup: CDR1 LGHNA, CDR2 YNFKEQ. V lost 1 base to trimming and J lost 0 bases, with 10 bases between them. This CDR3 spans 15 amino acids. The CDR3 loop reads CASSQVPGLSYEQYF. The CDR3 coding sequence is TGTGCCAGCAGCCAAGTCCCTGGCCTCTCCTACGAGCAGTACTTC.

The rearrangement uses TRBV30 and TRBJ2-3; 8 positions match TRBD2. The CDR3 is 15 amino acids. Germline CDR1 GTSNPN, CDR2 SVGIG (reference sequence). V lost 1 base, J lost 3 bases, and 6 bases stayed unmatched. CDR3 coding DNA: TGTGCCTGGAGTGGTAGTAGCGGGAAAACAGATACGCAGTATTTT. Amino acids: CAWSGSSGKTDTQYF.

J is TRBJ2-3 and V is TRBV7-3; D not resolved. V gave up 2 bases and J gave up 6 bases, with 6 bases separating them. The CDR3 loop spans 12 amino acids. CDR1 and CDR2 (germline): SGHTA, FQGTGA. DNA of the CDR3: TGTGCCAGCAGCTTATCCTCCGATACGCAGTATTTT. This encodes CASSLSSDTQYF.

The rearrangement joins TRBV29-1 to TRBJ2-5; D remains unclear. Trimming pared 4 bases from V and 2 bases from J, leaving 14 bases between. This CDR3 comprises 14 residues. Germline values: CDR1 SQVTM, CDR2 ANQGSEA. The CDR3 protein is CSVGPLAKQETQYF. The CDR3 nucleotides are TGCAGCGTTGGGCCCCTCGCTAAACAAGAGACCCAGTACTTC.

The J gene is TRBJ2-2, the V gene TRBV4-1; D call uncertain. The CDR3 is made up of 14 amino acids. The germline V gene has CDR1 MGHRA and CDR2 YSYEKL. The germline V and J ends were trimmed by 1 base and 6 bases, with 9 bases remaining between them. The CDR3 here is CASSQGYWSGELFF. The DNA of the CDR3 is TGCGCCAGCAGCCAAGGTTACTGGTCCGGGGAGCTGTTTTTT.

This clone was seen more than once but under ten times. Here the CDR3 reads CASSESGSRVNYGYTF. Written as DNA, the CDR3 is TGTGCCAGCAGTGAGTCCGGGAGTAGGGTTAACTATGGCTACACCTTC. The genes are TRBV25-1 and TRBJ1-2, with no clear D. The V end was cut by 3 bases, the J end by 1 base, with 15 bases between. CDR1 is MGHDK, CDR2 SYGVNS, per germline. The CDR3 is 16 residues long.

The chain uses TRBV15 and TRBJ2-3, with 11 bases aligning to TRBD2. The CDR3 totals 17 residues. The junction had 3 bases not matched to a gene; V was cut back by 0 bases and J by 1 base. Germline CDR1 is LNHNV and CDR2 is YYDKDF (reference sequence). The CDR3 DNA reads TGTGCCACCAGCAGAGATTTAGCGGGAGGGGGCACAGATACGCAGTATTTT. This translates into CATSRDLAGGGTDTQYF.

The chain recombines TRBV7-8 with TRBJ1-1; 9 bases are a match to TRBD1. The CDR3 consists of 15 residues. J gave up 3 bases and V 4 bases, and 6 bases lay outside the gene matches. The V gene's germline CDR1 is SGHVS and CDR2 FQNEAQ. The CDR3 reads CASSSWTGDYTEAFF. The CDR3 DNA sequence: TGTGCCAGCAGCTCCTGGACAGGGGATTACACTGAAGCTTTCTTT.

In regard to this clone: At one of its ends the junction is not consistent with the germline gene, which may arise from a read error. The chain links TRBV28 to TRBJ2-5, with D perhaps TRBD2 (6 bases). The CDR3 extends over 15 amino acids. Germline V gives CDR1 MDHEN, CDR2 SYDVKM. CDR3 sequence reads: CASSLGWDLNRLTDF. The CDR3 region has the DNA TGTGCCAGCAGTTTGGGTTGGGACTTGAACCGACTGACGGACTTC.